Below are 19 T cell receptor beta chains sequenced from a single sample in a study of patients and donors after allogeneic stem cell transplantation. Each CDR3 protein gets one entry after TCRdb re-called the RT-PCR reads with MiXCR. Of 57,000 or so distinct CDR3 sequences in the sample, 10% to 15% were seen once. What was sequenced was blood, either unsorted or a sorted T cell fraction (not recorded which). The receptors stem from a human donor who was either an allogeneic HSCT recipient or a stem cell or donor lymphocyte infusion donor (not recorded which). It is not recorded whose cells these are; they may come from a transplant donor.

This clonotype came up a few times. This CDR3 reads CASSEWPESYEQYF. The CDR3 DNA follows: TGTGCCAGCAGTGAATGGCCTGAGTCCTACGAGCAGTACTTC. The chain links TRBV25-1 to TRBJ2-7; unclear D gene. Per the germline V gene, CDR1 is MGHDK and CDR2 is SYGVNS. The CDR3 consists of 14 residues. The V end lost 1 base, the J end lost 1 base, and 8 bases lay between the germline ends.

The table lists this clonotype with many counts. This chain links TRBV6-1 with TRBJ1-5, with D unresolved. V was shortened by 3 bases and J by 3 bases, with 15 bases between the two germline ends. This CDR3 contains 16 residues. Germline CDR1 is MNHNS and CDR2 is SASEGT. The CDR3 DNA follows: TGTGCCAGCAGTGATCAGGTGGTCCAGTCCAATCAGCCCCAGCATTTT. It yields the protein CASSDQVVQSNQPQHF.

In DNA form, the CDR3 reads TGCAGCGTTGCGGGTATGGCGGGAGGAGAGGTAGACGAGCAGTACTTC. Translated, it gives CSVAGMAGGEVDEQYF. This chain connects TRBV29-1 to TRBJ2-7, with TRBD2 matching 8 bases. CDR3 length: 16 amino acids. V lost 4 bases and J lost 5; bases outside the gene matches: 16. Germline V gene data show CDR1 as SQVTM and CDR2 as ANQGSEA.

V is TRBV12-3 or TRBV12-4 and J is TRBJ2-5; TRBD2 matches 9 bases. This CDR3 has 15 residues. J lost 3 bases, V lost 7 bases, and 9 bases had no gene match. CDR3 in amino acids: CASTQVREGKETQYF. The CDR3 bases are TGTGCCAGCACCCAAGTGCGGGAGGGAAAAGAGACCCAGTACTTC.

There are many counts of this clonotype. The chain couples TRBV6-5 to TRBJ1-6; D perhaps matches TRBD1 (5 bases). Looked up from germline, CDR1 is MNHEY and CDR2 is SVGAGI. With 0 bases removed from V and 8 bases from J, the gap between germline ends came to 11 bases. The CDR3 is made up of 15 amino acids. The CDR3 DNA reads TGTGCCAGCAGTTACTCGAACGGGGGAGATTCACCCCTCCACTTT. Its translation: CASSYSNGGDSPLHF.

This clonotype has ten or more counts. V and J are TRBV3-1 and TRBJ1-2; no reliable D call. From germline, CDR1 is LGHDT and CDR2 YNNKEL (reference sequence). The CDR3 sequence is 13 residues long. Trimming took off 4 bases at V and 2 bases at J, with 8 bases between the two ends. CDR3 nucleotide sequence: TGTGCCAGCAGCCCGGACGTCAACTATGGCTACACCTTC. It specifies CASSPDVNYGYTF.

In its sample, this clonotype was seen a few times. This chain uses TRBV10-3 with TRBJ2-1, with 8 positions matching TRBD1. Germline lookup yields CDR1 ENHRY and CDR2 SYGVKD. The CDR3 spans 18 residues. V was clipped by 0 bases and J by 6 bases; unmatched bases: 13. The CDR3, as DNA: TGTGCCATCAGTGAGTCTTATGACGGACAGGGATTGTTCAATGAGCAGTTCTTC. Its protein product is CAISESYDGQGLFNEQFF.

The CDR3 loop reads CSVAGLAGDYEQYF. DNA for the CDR3: TGCAGCGTTGCGGGACTAGCGGGAGATTACGAGCAGTACTTC. This chain links TRBV29-1 with TRBJ2-7, with 14 positions matching TRBD2. The V gene end was trimmed by 4 bases and the J gene end by 4 bases; junction bases not matched to a gene: 3. CDR3 length: 14 residues. CDR1 and CDR2 (germline): SQVTM, ANQGSEA.

This clonotype was found many times. The chain is built from TRBV12-3 or TRBV12-4 and TRBJ2-1; 10 nucleotides match TRBD2. The CDR3 is 15 amino acids. After removal of 6 bases from V and 8 bases from J, the junction contained 10 bases not matched to a gene. The CDR3 DNA is TGTGCCAGCAGCCGAAGCGGGGGGGCAGGGGATGAGCAGTTCTTC. It codes for CASSRSGGAGDEQFF.

This clonotype was detected ten times or more. The CDR3 region is CASSVLAGGPYNQPQHF. The CDR3 DNA sequence: TGTGCCAGCAGTGTCCTTGCGGGGGGGCCGTACAATCAGCCCCAGCATTTT. V is TRBV12-3 or TRBV12-4 and J is TRBJ1-5; TRBD1 might be the D (6 bases). V lost 5 bases and J lost 3, with 20 bases in between. The CDR3 loop spans 17 amino acids.

The table lists this clonotype with many counts. V and J are TRBV6-5 and TRBJ1-4; D remains unclear. The CDR3 runs 17 residues. Germline loops: CDR1 MNHEY, CDR2 SVGAGI. The ends were cut back, 2 bases at V and 5 bases at J, with 18 bases in the middle. CDR3 in DNA: TGTGCCAGCAGTTACGGTAGCGAGACGCCGGGCAATGAAAAACTGTTTTTT. Amino acid sequence: CASSYGSETPGNEKLFF.

This clonotype was picked up a small number of times. This chain links TRBV7-9 with TRBJ2-5; 7 bases align to TRBD2. Germline V gives CDR1 SEHNR, CDR2 FQNEAQ (reference sequence). Germline trimming cut 5 bases from V and 4 bases from J; bases unmatched to any gene: 13. CDR3 length: 16 amino acids. The CDR3 is CASSQRGRAWSETQYF. CDR3 nucleotide sequence: TGTGCCAGCAGCCAAAGAGGGAGGGCCTGGTCAGAGACCCAGTACTTC.

The chain combines TRBV28 with TRBJ1-2; 10 bases are a match to TRBD1. Per the germline V gene, CDR1 is MDHEN and CDR2 is SYDVKM. CDR3 length equals 13 residues. V shed 5 bases and J 8 bases; nucleotides not matched to a gene: 5. This CDR3 is CASSRQGAQGYTF. CDR3 nucleotides: TGTGCCAGCAGTCGACAGGGGGCGCAAGGCTACACCTTC.

The chain is built from TRBV27 and TRBJ2-5; a weak D match, TRBD2 (5 bases). This CDR3 is built from 12 residues. V lost 6 bases, J lost 3 bases, and 8 bases lay in between. Germline V gene sequence: CDR1 MNHEY, CDR2 SMNVEV (reference sequence). The CDR3 protein is CASRAGEETQYF. CDR3 bases: TGTGCCAGCAGGGCGGGTGAAGAGACCCAGTACTTC.

The chain couples TRBV20-1 to TRBJ1-5; D is perhaps TRBD1 (5 bases). In germline, CDR1 is DFQATT, CDR2 SNEGSKA (reference sequence). Trimming shortened V by 6 bases and J by 3 bases, and 15 bases separated the two germline ends. The CDR3 contains 14 residues. CDR3 region: CSAVRHRSNQPQHF. The CDR3 region has the DNA TGCAGTGCCGTACGGCACAGGTCCAATCAGCCCCAGCATTTT.

This clonotype has at least ten counts. The chain uses TRBV20-1 and TRBJ1-6; no firm D call. The CDR3 runs to 15 residues. Trimming cost V 4 bases and J 8 bases, with 18 bases left between them. Per the germline V gene, CDR1 is DFQATT and CDR2 is SNEGSKA (reference sequence). In nucleotides, the CDR3 is TGCAGTGCTAAGACACCCGTTTTAGATGATTCACCCCTCCACTTT. This encodes CSAKTPVLDDSPLHF.

This clonotype has a handful of counts. The chain recombines TRBV5-1 with TRBJ2-5; D is possibly TRBD2 (6 bases). Germline V gene lookup returns CDR1 SGHRS and CDR2 YFSETQ. V lost 0 bases to trimming and J lost 3 bases, with 6 bases between them. The CDR3 has 13 residues. The CDR3 coding sequence is TGCGCCAGCAGCTTGGGCGGGGAAGAGACCCAGTACTTC. This encodes CASSLGGEETQYF.

Worth noting for this clonotype: A much larger clone lies one base from this, so it may be a read error. This chain connects TRBV10-3 to TRBJ1-1; weak D call: TRBD1 (6 bases). The germline V gene encodes CDR1 ENHRY and CDR2 SYGVKD. The CDR3 extends over 13 amino acids. Trimming removed 6 bases at V and 10 bases at J, with 18 bases between. The CDR3 nucleotides are TGTGCCATCAGCGGGACAAGGGACTTGGGAGCTTTCTTT. This translates into CAISGTRDLGAFF.

This clonotype has just a few counts. V gene TRBV3-1 combines with J gene TRBJ2-7; TRBD2 matches at 9 bases. In germline, CDR1 is LGHDT, CDR2 YNNKEL (reference sequence). Trimming removed 0 bases from V and 3 bases from J; junction bases left unmatched: 6. The length of the CDR3 is 16 residues. CDR3 sequence (DNA): TGTGCCAGCAGCCAAGATTTGTCTAGCGGGGACTACGAGCAGTACTTC. Its translation is CASSQDLSSGDYEQYF.